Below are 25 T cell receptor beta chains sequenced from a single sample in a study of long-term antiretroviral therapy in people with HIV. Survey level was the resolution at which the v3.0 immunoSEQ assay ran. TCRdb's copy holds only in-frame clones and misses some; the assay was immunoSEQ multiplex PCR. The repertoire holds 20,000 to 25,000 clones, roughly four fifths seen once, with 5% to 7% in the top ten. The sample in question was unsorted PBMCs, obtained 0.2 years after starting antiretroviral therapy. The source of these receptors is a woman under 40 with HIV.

The CDR3 spells CASSEDLEPNTEAFF. The CDR3, as DNA: TGCGCCAGCAGCGAGGACCTAGAGCCGAACACTGAAGCTTTCTTT. The rearrangement joins TRBV5-1 to TRBJ1-1; D remains ambiguous. The CDR3 totals 15 residues. CDR1 SGHRS and CDR2 YFSETQ come from the germline V gene. The V end lost 4 bases, the J end lost 1 base, and 14 bases lay between the germline ends.

CDR3: CAISERIQGEVHNEQFF. The CDR3 DNA follows: TGTGCCATCAGTGAACGAATTCAGGGGGAAGTACACAATGAGCAGTTCTTC. The rearrangement joins TRBV10-3 to TRBJ2-1; 7 nucleotides match TRBD1. The CDR3 has 17 residues. Germline CDR1 reads ENHRY; CDR2 reads SYGVKD. J lost 5 bases, V lost 3 bases, and 13 bases had no gene match.

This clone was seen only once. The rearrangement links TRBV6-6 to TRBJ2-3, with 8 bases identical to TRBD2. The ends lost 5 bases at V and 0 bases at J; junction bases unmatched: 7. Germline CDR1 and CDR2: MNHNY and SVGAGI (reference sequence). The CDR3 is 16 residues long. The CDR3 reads CASSTGLASSTDTQYF. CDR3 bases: TGTGCCAGCAGTACCGGACTAGCTTCGAGCACAGATACGCAGTATTTT.

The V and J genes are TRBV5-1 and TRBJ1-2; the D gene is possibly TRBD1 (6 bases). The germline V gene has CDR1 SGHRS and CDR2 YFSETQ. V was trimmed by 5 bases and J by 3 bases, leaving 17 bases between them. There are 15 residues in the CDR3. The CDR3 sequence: CASRPRWTEDYGYTF. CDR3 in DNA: TGCGCCAGCAGGCCAAGATGGACAGAAGACTATGGCTACACCTTC. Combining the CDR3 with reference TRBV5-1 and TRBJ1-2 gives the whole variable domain KAGVTQTPRYLIKTRGQQVTLSCSPISGHRSVSWYQQTPGQGLQFLFEYFSETQRNKGNFPGRFSGRQFSNSRSEMNVSTLELGDSALYLCASRPRWTEDYGYTFGSGTRLTVV.

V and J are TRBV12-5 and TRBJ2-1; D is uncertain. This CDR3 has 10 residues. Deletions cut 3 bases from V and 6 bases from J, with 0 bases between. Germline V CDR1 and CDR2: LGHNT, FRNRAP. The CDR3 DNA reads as TGTGCTAGTGGTTTCAATGAGCAGTTCTTC. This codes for CASGFNEQFF.

The CDR3 DNA sequence: TGTGCCTGGAACCTCGGACAGCCTGAAGCTTTCTTT. This codes for CAWNLGQPEAFF. The chain carries TRBV30 and TRBJ1-1; D may be TRBD1 (6 bases). CDR3 length equals 12 residues. V lost 4 bases and J lost 6, with 12 bases in between. CDR1 and CDR2 from the germline V gene are GTSNPN and SVGIG (reference sequence).

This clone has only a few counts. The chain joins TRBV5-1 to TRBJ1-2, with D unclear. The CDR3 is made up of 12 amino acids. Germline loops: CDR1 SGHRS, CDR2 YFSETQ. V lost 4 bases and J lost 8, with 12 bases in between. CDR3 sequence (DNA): TGCGCCAGCAGCCCGGACGGCGGGGGCTACACCTTC. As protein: CASSPDGGGYTF.

The CDR3 reads CSARTVSEQFF. In DNA, the CDR3 is TGCAGTGCGCGGACAGTCAGTGAGCAGTTCTTC. The chain employs TRBV20-1 and TRBJ2-1, with D tentatively TRBD1 (6 bases). V lost 6 bases, J lost 9 bases, and 12 bases lay in between. The CDR3 is made up of 11 amino acids. The germline V gene encodes CDR1 DFQATT and CDR2 SNEGSKA (reference sequence).

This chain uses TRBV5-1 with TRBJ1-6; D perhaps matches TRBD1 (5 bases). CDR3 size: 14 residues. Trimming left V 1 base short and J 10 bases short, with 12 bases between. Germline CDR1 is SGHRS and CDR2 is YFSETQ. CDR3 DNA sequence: TGCGCCAGCAGCTTGTCGGGGGAAAGCTCACCCCTCCACTTT. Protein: CASSLSGESSPLHF.

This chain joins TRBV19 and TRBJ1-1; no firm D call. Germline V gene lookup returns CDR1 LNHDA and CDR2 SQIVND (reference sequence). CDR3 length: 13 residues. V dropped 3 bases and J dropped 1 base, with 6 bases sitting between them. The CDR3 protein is CASSIGRNTEAFF. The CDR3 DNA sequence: TGTGCCAGTAGTATTGGTAGGAACACTGAAGCTTTCTTT.

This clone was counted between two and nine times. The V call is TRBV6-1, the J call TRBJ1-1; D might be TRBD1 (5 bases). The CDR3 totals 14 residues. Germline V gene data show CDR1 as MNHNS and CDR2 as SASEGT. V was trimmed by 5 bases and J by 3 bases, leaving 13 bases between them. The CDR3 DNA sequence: TGTGCCAGCAGTCTTCGGGACTGGGACACTGAAGCTTTCTTT. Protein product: CASSLRDWDTEAFF.

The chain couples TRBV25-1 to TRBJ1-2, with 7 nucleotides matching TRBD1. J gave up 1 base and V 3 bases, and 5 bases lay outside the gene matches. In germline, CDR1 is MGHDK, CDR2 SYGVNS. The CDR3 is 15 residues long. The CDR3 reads CASSEYGTVNYGYTF. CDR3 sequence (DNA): TGTGCCAGCAGTGAGTACGGGACAGTTAACTATGGCTACACCTTC.

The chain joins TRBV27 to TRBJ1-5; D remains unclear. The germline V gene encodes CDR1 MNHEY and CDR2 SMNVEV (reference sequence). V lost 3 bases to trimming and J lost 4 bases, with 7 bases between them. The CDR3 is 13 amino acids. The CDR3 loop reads CASSFGGNQPQHF. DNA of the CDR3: TGTGCCAGCAGTTTCGGAGGGAATCAGCCCCAGCATTTT.

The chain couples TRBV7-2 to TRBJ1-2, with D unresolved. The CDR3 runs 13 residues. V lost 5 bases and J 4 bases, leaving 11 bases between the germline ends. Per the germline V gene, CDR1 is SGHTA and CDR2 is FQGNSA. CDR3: CASSPWGLYGYTF. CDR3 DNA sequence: TGTGCCAGCAGCCCCTGGGGTCTCTATGGCTACACCTTC.

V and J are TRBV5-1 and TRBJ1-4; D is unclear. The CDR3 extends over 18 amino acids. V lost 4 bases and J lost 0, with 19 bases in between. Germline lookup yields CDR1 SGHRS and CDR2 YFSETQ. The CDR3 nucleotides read TGCGCCAGCAGCATCCACGGTTCCCTCGGGGCAACTAATGAAAAACTGTTTTTT. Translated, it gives CASSIHGSLGATNEKLFF.

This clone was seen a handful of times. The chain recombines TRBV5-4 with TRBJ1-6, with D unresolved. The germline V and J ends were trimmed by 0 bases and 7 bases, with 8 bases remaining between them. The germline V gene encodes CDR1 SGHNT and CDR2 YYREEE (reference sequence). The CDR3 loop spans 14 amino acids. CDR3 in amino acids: CASSLGQLNSPLHF. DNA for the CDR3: TGTGCCAGCAGCTTGGGTCAACTAAATTCACCCCTCCACTTT. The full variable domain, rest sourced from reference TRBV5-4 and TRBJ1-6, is ETGVTQSPTHLIKTRGQQVTLRCSSQSGHNTVSWYQQALGQGPQFIFQYYREEENGRGNFPPRFSGLQFPNYSSELNVNALELDDSALYLCASSLGQLNSPLHFGNGTRLTVT.

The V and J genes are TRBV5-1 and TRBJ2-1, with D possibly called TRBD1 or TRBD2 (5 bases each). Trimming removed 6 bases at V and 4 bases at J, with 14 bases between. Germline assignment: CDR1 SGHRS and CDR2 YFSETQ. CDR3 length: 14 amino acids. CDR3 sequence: CASTPGTRYNEQFF. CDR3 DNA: TGCGCCAGCACCCCCGGGACCCGGTACAATGAGCAGTTCTTC.

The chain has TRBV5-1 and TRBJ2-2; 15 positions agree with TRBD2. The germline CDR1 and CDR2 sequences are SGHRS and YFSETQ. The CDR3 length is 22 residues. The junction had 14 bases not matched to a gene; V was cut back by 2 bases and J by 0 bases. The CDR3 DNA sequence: TGCGCCAGCAGCTTATTGCCACCCTCGGGACTAGCGGGGGGCCCGAACACCGGGGAGCTGTTTTTT. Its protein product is CASSLLPPSGLAGGPNTGELFF. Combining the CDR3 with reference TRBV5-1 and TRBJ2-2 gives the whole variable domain KAGVTQTPRYLIKTRGQQVTLSCSPISGHRSVSWYQQTPGQGLQFLFEYFSETQRNKGNFPGRFSGRQFSNSRSEMNVSTLELGDSALYLCASSLLPPSGLAGGPNTGELFFGEGSRLTVL.

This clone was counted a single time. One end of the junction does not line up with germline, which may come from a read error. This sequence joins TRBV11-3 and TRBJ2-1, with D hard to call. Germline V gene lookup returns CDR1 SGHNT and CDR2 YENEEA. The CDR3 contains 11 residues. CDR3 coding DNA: TGTGCCAGCAGCTCCGACAATGAGCAGTTCTTC. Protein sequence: CASSSDNEQFF.

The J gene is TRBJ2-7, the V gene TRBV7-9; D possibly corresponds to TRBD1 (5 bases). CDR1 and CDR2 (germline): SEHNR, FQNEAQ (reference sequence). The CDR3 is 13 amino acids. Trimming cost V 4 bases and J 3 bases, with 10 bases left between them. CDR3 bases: TGTGCCAGCAGCTCAACGACAGACTACGAGCAGTACGTC. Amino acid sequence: CASSSTTDYEQYV.

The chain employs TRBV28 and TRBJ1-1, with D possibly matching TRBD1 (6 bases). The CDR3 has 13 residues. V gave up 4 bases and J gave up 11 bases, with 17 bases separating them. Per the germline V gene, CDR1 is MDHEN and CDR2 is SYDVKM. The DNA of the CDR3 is TGTGCCAGCAGTTATGAACTCAGGGGACATGCTTTCTTT. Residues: CASSYELRGHAFF.

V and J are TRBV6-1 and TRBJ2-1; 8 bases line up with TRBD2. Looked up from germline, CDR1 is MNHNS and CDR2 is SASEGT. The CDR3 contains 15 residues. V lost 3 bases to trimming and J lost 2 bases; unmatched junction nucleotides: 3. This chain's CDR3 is CASSEVSGAYNEQFF. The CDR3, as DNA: TGTGCCAGCAGTGAGGTTAGCGGGGCCTACAATGAGCAGTTCTTC.

In DNA form, the CDR3 reads TGTGCCAGCAGCCCGATAACCGGGACGTACAACAATGAGCAGTTCTTC. Protein: CASSPITGTYNNEQFF. The chain links TRBV14 to TRBJ2-1; D tentatively reads TRBD1 or TRBD2 (5 bases each). CDR1 and CDR2 (germline): SGHDN, FVKESK. This CDR3 spans 16 amino acids. V was clipped by 4 bases and J by 5 bases, with 18 bases between them. Filled out from reference TRBV14 and TRBJ2-1, the complete variable domain reads EAGVTQFPSHSVIEKGQTVTLRCDPISGHDNLYWYRRVMGKEIKFLLHFVKESKQDESGMPNNRFLAERTGGTYSTLKVQPAELEDSGVYFCASSPITGTYNNEQFFGPGTRLTVL.

CDR3 protein: CATWGMSTEAFF. The CDR3 nucleotides read TGTGCCACGTGGGGGATGAGCACTGAAGCTTTCTTT. This chain joins TRBV6-5 and TRBJ1-1; tentative D call: TRBD1 (5 bases). The CDR3 loop spans 12 amino acids. Germline-derived CDR1 and CDR2 are MNHEY and SVGAGI. Trimming cost V 10 bases and J 4 bases, with 13 bases left between them.

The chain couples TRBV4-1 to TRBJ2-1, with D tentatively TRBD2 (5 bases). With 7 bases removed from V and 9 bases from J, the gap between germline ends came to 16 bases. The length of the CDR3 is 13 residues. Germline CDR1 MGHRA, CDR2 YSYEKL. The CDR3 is CASNSFSGSEQFF. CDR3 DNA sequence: TGCGCCAGCAACTCCTTCAGCGGATCTGAGCAGTTCTTC.